This TCR beta chain was captured in a study of T cell repertoires in cytomegalovirus infection (dated by TCRdb to about 2019). For context, the study as a whole: Because public TCR beta signatures pointed to carriage of CMV infection together with the matching HLA type, the HLA type of each donor mattered for the analysis.

The sequencing machine was an Illumina HiSeq 1500. In TCRdb, the public reads were trimmed at Q25 with fastp and aligned with MiXCR, with productive beta chains retained. Rows are combined by CDR3 protein, so each entry shows the most common genes and DNA. A total of around 330,000 distinct CDR3 sequences appear in this sample, 17% of them only once. Together, the top ten hold around 12% of the sample. This clonotype has a handful of counts. The target of this receptor is not known. Per-base quality was not reported, and no clone a single base away is much larger than it. General study outcomes and caveats: The ex vivo response was dominated by HLA-C-restricted CMV-specific TCR beta clonotypes, which also provided the single most frequent clonotype in two of eight donors. In both this cohort and an independent approximately 370-donor cohort, the cumulative frequency of public TCR beta family members distinguished carriers of CMV infection plus the relevant HLA type.

This receptor was identified in a human donor in good health (CMV status not recorded). Some clones in this sample may be carry-over from other donors' samples. The sample was PBMCs.

The CDR3 region reads CASSFGHTEAFF. The sequenced DNA is TGTGCCAGCAGTTTCGGACACACTGAAGCTTTCTTT. The chain links TRBV28 with TRBJ1-1, with no confidently assigned D gene. The trim is 3 bases for V and 3 bases for J, with a gap of 5 bases between the germline ends. Looking up the germline V gene yields CDR1 MDHEN and CDR2 SYDVKM. Measured from the cysteine to the phenylalanine, the CDR3 is 12 residues long. Only CDR3 DNA is held: 36 bases, read in frame from base 1.